This T cell receptor (beta chain) comes out of a study of T cells in localized non-small cell lung cancer. Generated by immunoSEQ multiplex PCR, the TCRdb table keeps only in-frame clones and is missing some. The sample has under 2,000 clones, approximately 27% seen once; the top ten hold around 15%. This clone is medium-sized in the sample. The germline V gene has CDR1 SQVTM and CDR2 ANQGSEA. The CDR3 has 14 residues. V shed 5 bases and J 2 bases; nucleotides not matched to a gene: 3. The TCR was taken from a woman between 35 and 75 years old with stage I lung adenocarcinoma. This chain uses TRBV29-1 with TRBJ2-2; 9 bases are shared with TRBD1. Specimen: lung tumor tissue, collected before any cancer treatment. The CDR3 loop reads CSVWTGVNTGELFF. Here the CDR3 DNA reads TGCAGCGTTTGGACAGGGGTTAACACCGGGGAGCTGTTTTTT.